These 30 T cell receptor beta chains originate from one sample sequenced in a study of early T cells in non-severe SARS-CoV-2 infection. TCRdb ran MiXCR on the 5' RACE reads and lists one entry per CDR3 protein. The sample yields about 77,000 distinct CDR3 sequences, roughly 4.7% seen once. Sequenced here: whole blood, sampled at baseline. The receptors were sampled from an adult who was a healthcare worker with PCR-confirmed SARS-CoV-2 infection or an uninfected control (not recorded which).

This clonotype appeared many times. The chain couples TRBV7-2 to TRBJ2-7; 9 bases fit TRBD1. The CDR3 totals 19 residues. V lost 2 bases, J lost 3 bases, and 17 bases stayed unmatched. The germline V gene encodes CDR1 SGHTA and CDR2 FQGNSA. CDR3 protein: CASSLYRTGVVGEFYEQYF. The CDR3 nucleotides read TGTGCCAGCAGCTTATATAGGACAGGGGTAGTAGGAGAGTTCTACGAGCAGTACTTC.

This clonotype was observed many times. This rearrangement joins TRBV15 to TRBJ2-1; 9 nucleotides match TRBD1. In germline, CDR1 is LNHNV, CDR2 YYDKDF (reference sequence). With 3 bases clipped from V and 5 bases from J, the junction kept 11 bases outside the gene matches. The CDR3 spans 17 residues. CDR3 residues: CATSSLGQGGQNNEQFF. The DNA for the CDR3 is TGTGCCACCAGCAGTTTGGGACAGGGCGGACAGAACAATGAGCAGTTCTTC. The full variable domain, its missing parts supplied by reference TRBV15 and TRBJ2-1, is DAMVIQNPRYQVTQFGKPVTLSCSQTLNHNVMYWYQQKSSQAPKLLFHYYDKDFNNEADTPDNFQSRRPNTSFCFLDIRSPGLGDTAMYLCATSSLGQGGQNNEQFFGPGTRLTVL.

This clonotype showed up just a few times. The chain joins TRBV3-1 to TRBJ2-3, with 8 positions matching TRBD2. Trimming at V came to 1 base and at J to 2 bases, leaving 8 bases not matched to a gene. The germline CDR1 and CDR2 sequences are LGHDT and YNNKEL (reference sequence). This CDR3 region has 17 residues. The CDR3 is CASSQGSGGMNTDTQYF. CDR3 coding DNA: TGTGCCAGCAGCCAAGGGTCGGGAGGGATGAACACAGATACGCAGTATTTT.

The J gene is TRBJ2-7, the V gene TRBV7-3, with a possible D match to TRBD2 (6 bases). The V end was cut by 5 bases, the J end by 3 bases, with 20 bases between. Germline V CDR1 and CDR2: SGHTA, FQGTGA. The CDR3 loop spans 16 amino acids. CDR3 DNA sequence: TGTGCCAGCAGCCCGTTCGAGGCGGGGACTTACTACGAGCAGTACTTC. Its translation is CASSPFEAGTYYEQYF.

CDR3 nucleotides: TGCGCCAGCAGCGTGGGACAGCCTTCCTACGAGCAGTACTTC. It encodes CASSVGQPSYEQYF. The chain recombines TRBV5-1 with TRBJ2-7; 7 bases fit TRBD1. CDR3 size: 14 residues. CDR1 and CDR2 (germline): SGHRS, YFSETQ. V lost 4 bases, J lost 1 base, and 5 bases stayed unmatched.

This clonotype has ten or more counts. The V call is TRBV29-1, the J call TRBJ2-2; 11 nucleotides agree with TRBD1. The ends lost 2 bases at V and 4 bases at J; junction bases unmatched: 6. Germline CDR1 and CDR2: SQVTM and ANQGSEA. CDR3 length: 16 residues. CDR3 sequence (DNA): TGCAGCGTTGAATCAGGGACAGGGGGGATCACCGGGGAGCTGTTTTTT. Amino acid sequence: CSVESGTGGITGELFF.

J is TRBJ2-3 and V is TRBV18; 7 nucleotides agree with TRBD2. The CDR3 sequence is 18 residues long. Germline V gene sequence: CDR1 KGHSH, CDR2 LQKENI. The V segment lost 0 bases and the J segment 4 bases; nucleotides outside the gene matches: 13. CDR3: CASSPPYGVGAGADTQYF. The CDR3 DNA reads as TGTGCCAGCTCACCACCGTATGGTGTCGGGGCGGGAGCAGATACGCAGTATTTT.

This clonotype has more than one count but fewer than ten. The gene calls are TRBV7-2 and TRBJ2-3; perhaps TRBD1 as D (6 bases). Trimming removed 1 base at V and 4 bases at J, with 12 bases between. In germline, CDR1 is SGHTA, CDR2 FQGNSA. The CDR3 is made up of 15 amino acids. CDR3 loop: CASSLVMGAADTQYF. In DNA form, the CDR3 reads TGTGCCAGCAGCTTAGTTATGGGGGCGGCAGATACGCAGTATTTT.

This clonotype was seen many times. This CDR3 is CSARSIQGRYQPQHF. CDR3 bases: TGCAGTGCTAGATCTATACAGGGGCGCTATCAGCCCCAGCATTTT. V and J are TRBV20-1 and TRBJ1-5; 7 bases map to TRBD1. Germline values: CDR1 DFQATT, CDR2 SNEGSKA (reference sequence). This CDR3 spans 15 amino acids. V shed 2 bases, J shed 5 bases, and the junction held 9 bases outside the gene matches.

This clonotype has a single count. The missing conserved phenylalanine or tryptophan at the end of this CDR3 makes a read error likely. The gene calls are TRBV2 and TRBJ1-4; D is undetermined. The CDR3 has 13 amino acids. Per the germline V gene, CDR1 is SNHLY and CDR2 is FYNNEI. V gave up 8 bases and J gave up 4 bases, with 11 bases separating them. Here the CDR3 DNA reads TGTGCCAGCTGGAGCCCCAGTAATGAAAAACTGTTTCTT. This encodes CASWSPSNEKLFL.

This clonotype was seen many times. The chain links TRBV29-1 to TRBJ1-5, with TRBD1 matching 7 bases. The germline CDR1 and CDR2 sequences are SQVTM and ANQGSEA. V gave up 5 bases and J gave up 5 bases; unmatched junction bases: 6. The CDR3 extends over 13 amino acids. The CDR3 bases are TGCAGCGTTCAGACAGGGTCAGATCAGCCCCAGCATTTT. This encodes CSVQTGSDQPQHF. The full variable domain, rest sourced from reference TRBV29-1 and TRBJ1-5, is SAVISQKPSRDICQRGTSLTIQCQVDSQVTMMFWYRQQPGQSLTLIATANQGSEATYESGFVIDKFPISRPNLTFSTLTVSNMSPEDSSIYLCSVQTGSDQPQHFGDGTRLSIL.

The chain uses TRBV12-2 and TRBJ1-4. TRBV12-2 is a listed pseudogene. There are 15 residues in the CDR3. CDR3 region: CASRSNTFPREKLFF. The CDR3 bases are TGTGCAAGTCGCTCCAACACTTTCCCTCGAGAAAAACTGTTTTTT.

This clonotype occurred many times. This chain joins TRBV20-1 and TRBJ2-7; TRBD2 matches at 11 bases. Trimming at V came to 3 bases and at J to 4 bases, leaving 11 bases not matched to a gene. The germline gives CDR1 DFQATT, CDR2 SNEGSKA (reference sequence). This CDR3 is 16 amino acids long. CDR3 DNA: TGCAGTGCTAGGGACTCAATAGCGGGAGGGCCTTACGAGCAGTACTTC. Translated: CSARDSIAGGPYEQYF.

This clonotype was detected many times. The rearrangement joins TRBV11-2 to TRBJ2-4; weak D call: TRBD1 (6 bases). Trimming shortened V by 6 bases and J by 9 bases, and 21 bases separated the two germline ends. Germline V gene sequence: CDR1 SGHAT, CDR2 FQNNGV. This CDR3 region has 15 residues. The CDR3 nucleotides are TGTGCCAGCAGTTCGCAGGGGTCGCGAAACCGCATTCAGTACTTC. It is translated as CASSSQGSRNRIQYF.

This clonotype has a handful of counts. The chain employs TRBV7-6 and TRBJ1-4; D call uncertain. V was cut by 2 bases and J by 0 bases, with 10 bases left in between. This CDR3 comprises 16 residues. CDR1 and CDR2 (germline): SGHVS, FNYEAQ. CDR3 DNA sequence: TGTGCCAGCAGCTTAAGTAGTGGGACAACTAATGAAAAACTGTTTTTT. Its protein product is CASSLSSGTTNEKLFF.

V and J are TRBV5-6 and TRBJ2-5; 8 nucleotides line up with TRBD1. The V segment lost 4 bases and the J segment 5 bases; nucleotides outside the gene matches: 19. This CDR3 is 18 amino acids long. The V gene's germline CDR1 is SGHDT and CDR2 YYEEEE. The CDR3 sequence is CASSQSITGGNPPETQYF. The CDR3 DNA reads TGTGCCAGCAGCCAATCTATCACAGGGGGGAACCCCCCTGAGACCCAGTACTTC.

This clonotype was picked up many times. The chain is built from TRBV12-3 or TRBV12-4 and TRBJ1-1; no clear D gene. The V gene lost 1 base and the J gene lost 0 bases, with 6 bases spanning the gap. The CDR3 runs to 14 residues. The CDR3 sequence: CASSLGRVNTEAFF. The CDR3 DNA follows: TGTGCCAGCAGTTTAGGTAGGGTGAACACTGAAGCTTTCTTT.

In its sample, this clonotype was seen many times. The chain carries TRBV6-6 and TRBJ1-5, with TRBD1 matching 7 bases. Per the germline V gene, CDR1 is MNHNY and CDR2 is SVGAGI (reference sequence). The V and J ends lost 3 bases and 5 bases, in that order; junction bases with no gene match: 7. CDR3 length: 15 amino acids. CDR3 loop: CASSYSGQGDQPQHF. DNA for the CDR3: TGTGCCAGCAGTTATAGTGGTCAGGGGGATCAGCCCCAGCATTTT.

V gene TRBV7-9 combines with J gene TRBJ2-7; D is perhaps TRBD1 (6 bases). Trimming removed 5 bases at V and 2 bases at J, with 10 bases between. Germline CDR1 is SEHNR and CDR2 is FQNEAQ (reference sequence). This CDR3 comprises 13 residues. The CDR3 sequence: CASSPRDTYEQYF. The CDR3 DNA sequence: TGTGCCAGCAGCCCCCGGGACACCTACGAGCAGTACTTC.

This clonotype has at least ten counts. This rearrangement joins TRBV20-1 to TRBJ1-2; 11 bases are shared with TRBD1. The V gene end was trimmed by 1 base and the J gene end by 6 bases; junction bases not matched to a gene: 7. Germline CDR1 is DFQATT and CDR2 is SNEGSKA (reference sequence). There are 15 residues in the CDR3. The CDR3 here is CSARVGGQGDHGYTF. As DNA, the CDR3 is TGCAGTGCTAGAGTAGGGGGACAGGGGGACCATGGCTACACCTTC.

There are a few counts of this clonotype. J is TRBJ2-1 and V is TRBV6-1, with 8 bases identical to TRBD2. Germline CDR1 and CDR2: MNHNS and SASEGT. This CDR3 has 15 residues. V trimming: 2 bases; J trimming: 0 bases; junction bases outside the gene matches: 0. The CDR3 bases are TGTGCCAGCAGTGAACTAGCGGGCTCCTACAATGAGCAGTTCTTC. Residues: CASSELAGSYNEQFF.

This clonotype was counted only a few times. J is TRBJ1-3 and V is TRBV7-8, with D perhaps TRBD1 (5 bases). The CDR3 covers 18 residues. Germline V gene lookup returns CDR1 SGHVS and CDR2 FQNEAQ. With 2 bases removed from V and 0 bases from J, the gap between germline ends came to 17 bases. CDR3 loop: CASSLPPPGRFSGNTIYF. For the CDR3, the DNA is TGTGCCAGCAGCTTACCCCCCCCGGGACGGTTCTCTGGAAACACCATATATTTT. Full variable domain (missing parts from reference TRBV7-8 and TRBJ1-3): GAGVSQSPRYKVAKRGQDVALRCDPISGHVSLFWYQQALGQGPEFLTYFQNEAQLDKSGLPSDRFFAERPEGSVSTLKIQRTQQEDSAVYLCASSLPPPGRFSGNTIYFGEGSWLTVV.

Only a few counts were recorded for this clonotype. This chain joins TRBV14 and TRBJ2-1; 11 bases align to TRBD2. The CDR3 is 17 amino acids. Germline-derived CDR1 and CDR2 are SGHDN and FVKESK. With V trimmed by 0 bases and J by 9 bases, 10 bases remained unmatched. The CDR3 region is CASSQDWVLAGEGEQFF. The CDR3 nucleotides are TGTGCCAGCAGCCAAGATTGGGTACTAGCGGGAGAGGGTGAGCAGTTCTTC.

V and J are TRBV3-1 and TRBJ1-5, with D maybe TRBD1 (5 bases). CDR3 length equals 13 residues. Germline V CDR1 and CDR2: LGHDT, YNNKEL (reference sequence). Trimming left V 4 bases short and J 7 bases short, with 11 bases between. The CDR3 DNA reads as TGTGCCAGCAGCCGAGGGACGAGACAGCCCCAGCATTTT. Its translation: CASSRGTRQPQHF. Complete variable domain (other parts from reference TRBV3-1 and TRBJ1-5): DTAVSQTPKYLVTQMGNDKSIKCEQNLGHDTMYWYKQDSKKFLKIMFSYNNKELIINETVPNRFSPKSPDKAHLNLHINSLELGDSAVYFCASSRGTRQPQHFGDGTRLSIL.

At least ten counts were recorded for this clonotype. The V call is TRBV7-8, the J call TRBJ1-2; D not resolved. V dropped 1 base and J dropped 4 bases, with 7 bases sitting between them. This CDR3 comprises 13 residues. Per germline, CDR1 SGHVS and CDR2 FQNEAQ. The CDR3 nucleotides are TGTGCCAGCAGCTTAGGAGGGATCTATGGCTACACCTTC. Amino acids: CASSLGGIYGYTF.

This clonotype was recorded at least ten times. CDR3 DNA: TGTGCCAGCAGCCCAGAGGAACTAGCGGGAGATTCAGATACGCAGTATTTT. Encoded protein: CASSPEELAGDSDTQYF. The V and J genes are TRBV9 and TRBJ2-3, with TRBD2 matching 11 bases. With 4 bases clipped from V and 4 bases from J, the junction kept 11 bases outside the gene matches. Germline CDR1 SGDLS, CDR2 YYNGEE. The CDR3 has 17 amino acids.

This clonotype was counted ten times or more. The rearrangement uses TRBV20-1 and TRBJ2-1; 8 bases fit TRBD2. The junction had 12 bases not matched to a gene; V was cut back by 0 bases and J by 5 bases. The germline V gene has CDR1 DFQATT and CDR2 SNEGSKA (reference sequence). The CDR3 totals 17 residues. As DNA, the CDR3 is TGCAGTGCTAGAGATAAACTAGCGGACCTCCATGACAATGAGCAGTTCTTC. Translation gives CSARDKLADLHDNEQFF.

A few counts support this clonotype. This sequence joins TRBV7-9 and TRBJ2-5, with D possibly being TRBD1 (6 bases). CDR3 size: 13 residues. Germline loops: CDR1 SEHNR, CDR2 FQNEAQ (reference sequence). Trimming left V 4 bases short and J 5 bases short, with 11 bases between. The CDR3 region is CASSYRASETQYF. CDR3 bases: TGTGCCAGCAGCTACAGGGCTTCGGAGACCCAGTACTTC.

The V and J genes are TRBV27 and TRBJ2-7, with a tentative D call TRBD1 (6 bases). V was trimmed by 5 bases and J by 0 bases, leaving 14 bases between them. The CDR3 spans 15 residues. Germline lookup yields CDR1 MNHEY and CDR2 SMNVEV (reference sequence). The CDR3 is CASSLRGVSSYEQYF. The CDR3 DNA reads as TGTGCCAGCAGTCTCAGGGGAGTAAGCTCCTACGAGCAGTACTTC.

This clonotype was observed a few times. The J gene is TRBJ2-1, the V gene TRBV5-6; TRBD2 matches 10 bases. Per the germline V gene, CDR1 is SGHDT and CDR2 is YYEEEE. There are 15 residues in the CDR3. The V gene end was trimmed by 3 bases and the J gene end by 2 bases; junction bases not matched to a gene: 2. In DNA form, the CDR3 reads TGTGCCAGCAGCTGGACTAGCGGTACCTACAATGAGCAGTTCTTC. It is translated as CASSWTSGTYNEQFF.